A single sample is the source of the 5 T cell receptor beta chains below, sequenced in a study of T cell changes during pregnancy in multiple sclerosis. TCRdb's table, derived via immunoSEQ multiplex PCR, lists solely in-frame clones and lacks some. This table holds tens of thousands of clones, 85% to 95% found once. Material: peripheral blood, obtained in the third trimester of pregnancy. These receptors all come from a female donor in good health, enrolled as a control in a pregnancy study.

This clone was picked up one time. The rearrangement joins TRBV25-1 to TRBJ1-5, with D perhaps TRBD1 (5 bases). Trimming took off 3 bases at V and 7 bases at J, with 19 bases between the two ends. This CDR3 region has 16 residues. Germline loops: CDR1 MGHDK, CDR2 SYGVNS. CDR3 residues: CASSDSRVGGGQPQHF. The CDR3 bases are TGTGCCAGCAGTGACTCGCGGGTCGGGGGAGGACAGCCCCAGCATTTT. Variable domain in full (rest from reference TRBV25-1 and TRBJ1-5): EADIYQTPRYLVIGTGKKITLECSQTMGHDKMYWYQQDPGMELHLIHYSYGVNSTEKGDLSSESTVSRIRTEHFPLTLESARPSHTSQYLCASSDSRVGGGQPQHFGDGTRLSIL.

The chain is built from TRBV7-2 and TRBJ2-3; a possible D gene is TRBD2 (5 bases). This CDR3 has 15 residues. Trimming pared 2 bases from V and 7 bases from J, leaving 16 bases between. Germline V gene sequence: CDR1 SGHTA, CDR2 FQGNSA. In nucleotides, the CDR3 is TGTGCCAGCAGCTTATTGAGGGAGAGAGGGAATACGCAGTATTTT. The encoded protein is CASSLLRERGNTQYF.

The chain employs TRBV6-6 and TRBJ2-5, with D maybe TRBD2 (5 bases). Germline V gene data show CDR1 as MNHNY and CDR2 as SVGAGI (reference sequence). Deletions cut 6 bases from V and 4 bases from J, with 15 bases between. The CDR3 is 14 amino acids. DNA of the CDR3: TGTGCCAGCAGGACCATGGAACGGGGAGAGACCCAGTACTTC. Translated, it gives CASRTMERGETQYF.

The rearrangement joins TRBV7-3 to TRBJ2-3, with 10 bases lining up with TRBD1. The CDR3 has 15 amino acids. Per germline, CDR1 SGHTA and CDR2 FQGTGA. Trimming at V came to 4 bases and at J to 2 bases, leaving 3 bases not matched to a gene. Here the CDR3 reads CASSWDRGATDTQYF. Here the CDR3 DNA reads TGTGCCAGCAGCTGGGACAGGGGAGCCACAGATACGCAGTATTTT.

This clone has just one count. The rearrangement links TRBV2 to TRBJ1-2; D unclear. The V gene's germline CDR1 is SNHLY and CDR2 FYNNEI. The CDR3 contains 15 residues. Trimming stripped 4 bases from V and 1 base from J, with 13 bases between. The CDR3 reads CASSVLGEGNYGYTF. The CDR3 nucleotides are TGTGCCAGCAGTGTTCTTGGGGAGGGTAACTATGGCTACACCTTC.